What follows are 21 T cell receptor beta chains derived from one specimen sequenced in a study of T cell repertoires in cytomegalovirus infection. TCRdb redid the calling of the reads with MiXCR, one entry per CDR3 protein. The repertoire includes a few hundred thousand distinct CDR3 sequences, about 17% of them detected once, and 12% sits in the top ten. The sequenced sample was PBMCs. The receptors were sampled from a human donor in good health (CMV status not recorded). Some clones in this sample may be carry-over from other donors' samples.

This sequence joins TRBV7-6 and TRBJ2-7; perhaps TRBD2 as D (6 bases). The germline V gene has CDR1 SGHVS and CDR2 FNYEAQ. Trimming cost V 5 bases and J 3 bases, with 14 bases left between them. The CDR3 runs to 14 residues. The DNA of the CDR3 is TGTGCCAGCAGCCCATCGACTAGTTACTACGAGCAGTACTTC. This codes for CASSPSTSYYEQYF.

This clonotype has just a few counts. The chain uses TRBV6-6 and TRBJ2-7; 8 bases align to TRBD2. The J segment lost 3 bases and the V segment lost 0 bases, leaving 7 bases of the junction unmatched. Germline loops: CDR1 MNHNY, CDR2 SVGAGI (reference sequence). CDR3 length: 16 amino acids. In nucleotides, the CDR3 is TGTGCCAGCAGTTACTCCGGCGGGGGGACTATCTACGAGCAGTACTTC. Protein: CASSYSGGGTIYEQYF.

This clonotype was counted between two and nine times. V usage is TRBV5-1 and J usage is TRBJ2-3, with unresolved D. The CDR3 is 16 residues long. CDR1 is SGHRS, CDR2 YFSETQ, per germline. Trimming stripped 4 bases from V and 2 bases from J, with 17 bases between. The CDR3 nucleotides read TGCGCCAGCAGCCATCAGGAGATTAGGGCCACAGATACGCAGTATTTT. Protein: CASSHQEIRATDTQYF.

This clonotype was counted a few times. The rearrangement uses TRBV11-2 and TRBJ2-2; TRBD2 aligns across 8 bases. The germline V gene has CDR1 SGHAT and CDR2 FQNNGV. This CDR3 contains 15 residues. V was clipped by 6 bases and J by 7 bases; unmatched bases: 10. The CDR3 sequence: CASRLSGGVGGELFF. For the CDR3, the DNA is TGTGCCAGCAGATTATCGGGGGGGGTAGGCGGGGAGCTGTTTTTT. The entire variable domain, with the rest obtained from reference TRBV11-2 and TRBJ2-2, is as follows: EAGVAQSPRYKIIEKRQSVAFWCNPISGHATLYWYQQILGQGPKLLIQFQNNGVVDDSQLPKDRFSAERLKGVDSTLKIQPAKLEDSAVYLCASRLSGGVGGELFFGEGSRLTVL.

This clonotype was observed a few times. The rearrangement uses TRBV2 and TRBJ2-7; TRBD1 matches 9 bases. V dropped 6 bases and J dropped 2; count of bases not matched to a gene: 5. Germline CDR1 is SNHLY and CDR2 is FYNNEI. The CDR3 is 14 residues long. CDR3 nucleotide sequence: TGTGCCAGCAGGACGGACAGGGGAGCCTACGAGCAGTACTTC. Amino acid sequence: CASRTDRGAYEQYF.

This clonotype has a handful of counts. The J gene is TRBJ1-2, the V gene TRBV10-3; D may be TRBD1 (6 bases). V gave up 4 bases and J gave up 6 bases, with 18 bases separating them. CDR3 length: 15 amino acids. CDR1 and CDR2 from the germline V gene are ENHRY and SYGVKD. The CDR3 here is CAISGGRQSVDGYTF. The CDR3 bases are TGTGCCATCAGTGGGGGGCGGCAATCGGTGGATGGCTACACCTTC.

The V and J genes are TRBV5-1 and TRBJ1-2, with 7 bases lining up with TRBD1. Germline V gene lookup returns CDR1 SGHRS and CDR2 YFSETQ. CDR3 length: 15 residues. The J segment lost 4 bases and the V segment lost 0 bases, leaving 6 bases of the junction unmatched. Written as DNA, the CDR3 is TGCGCCAGCAGCTTGGCCGGGACAGAGTCCTATGGCTACACCTTC. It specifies CASSLAGTESYGYTF.

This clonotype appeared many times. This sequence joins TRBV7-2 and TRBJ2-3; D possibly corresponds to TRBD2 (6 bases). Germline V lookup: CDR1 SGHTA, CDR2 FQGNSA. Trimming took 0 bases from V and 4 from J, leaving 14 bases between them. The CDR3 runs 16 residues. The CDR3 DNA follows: TGTGCCAGCAGCTTAGCGGGAGGTCCTCGCGCAGATACGCAGTATTTT. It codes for CASSLAGGPRADTQYF.

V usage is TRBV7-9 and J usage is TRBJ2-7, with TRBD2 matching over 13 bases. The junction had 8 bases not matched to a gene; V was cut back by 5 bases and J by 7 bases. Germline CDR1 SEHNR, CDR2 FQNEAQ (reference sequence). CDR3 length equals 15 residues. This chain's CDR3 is CASSLRGLAGREQYF. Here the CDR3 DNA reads TGTGCCAGCAGCCTCCGGGGACTAGCGGGGAGGGAGCAGTACTTC.

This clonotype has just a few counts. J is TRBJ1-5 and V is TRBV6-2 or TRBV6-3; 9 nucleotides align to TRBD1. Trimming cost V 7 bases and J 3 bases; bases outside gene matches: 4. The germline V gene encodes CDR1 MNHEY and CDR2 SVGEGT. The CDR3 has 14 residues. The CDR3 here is CASTGTGTNQPQHF. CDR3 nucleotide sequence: TGTGCCAGCACCGGGACAGGGACCAATCAGCCCCAGCATTTT.

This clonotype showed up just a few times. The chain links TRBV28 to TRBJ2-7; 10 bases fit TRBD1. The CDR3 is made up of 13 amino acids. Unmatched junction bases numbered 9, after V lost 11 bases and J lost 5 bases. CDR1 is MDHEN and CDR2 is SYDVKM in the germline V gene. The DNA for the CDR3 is TGTGCCTCCCTTGGGACAGGGGTTAACGAGCAGTACTTC. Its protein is CASLGTGVNEQYF.

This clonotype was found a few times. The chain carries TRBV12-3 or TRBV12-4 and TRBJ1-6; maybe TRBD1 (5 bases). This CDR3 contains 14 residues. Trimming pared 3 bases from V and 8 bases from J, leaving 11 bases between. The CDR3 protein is CASSFRGEYSPLHF. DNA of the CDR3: TGTGCCAGCAGTTTTCGAGGGGAATATTCACCCCTCCACTTT.

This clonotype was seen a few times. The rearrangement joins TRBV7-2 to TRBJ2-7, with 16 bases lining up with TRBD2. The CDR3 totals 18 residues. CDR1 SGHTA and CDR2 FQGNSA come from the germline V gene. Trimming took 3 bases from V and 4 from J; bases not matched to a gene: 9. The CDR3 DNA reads TGTGCCAGCAGCTTGACCGGGACTAGCGGGGGGGCCGGGTACGAGCAGTACTTC. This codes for CASSLTGTSGGAGYEQYF.

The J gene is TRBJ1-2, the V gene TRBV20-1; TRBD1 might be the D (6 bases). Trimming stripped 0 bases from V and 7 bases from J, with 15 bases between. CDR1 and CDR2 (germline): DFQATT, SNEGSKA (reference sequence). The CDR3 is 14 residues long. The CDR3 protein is CSARDSGGISGYTF. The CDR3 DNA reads TGCAGTGCTAGAGATTCGGGGGGCATAAGTGGCTACACCTTC.

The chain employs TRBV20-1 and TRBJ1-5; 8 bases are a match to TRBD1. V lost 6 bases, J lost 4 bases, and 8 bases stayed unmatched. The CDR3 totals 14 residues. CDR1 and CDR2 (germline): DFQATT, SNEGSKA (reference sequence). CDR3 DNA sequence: TGCAGTGCCACAGGGGGGGATCTAAATCAGCCCCAGCATTTT. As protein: CSATGGDLNQPQHF.

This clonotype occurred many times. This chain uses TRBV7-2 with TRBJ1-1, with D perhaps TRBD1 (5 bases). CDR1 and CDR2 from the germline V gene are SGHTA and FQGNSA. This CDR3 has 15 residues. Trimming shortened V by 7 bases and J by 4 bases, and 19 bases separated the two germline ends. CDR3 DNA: TGTGCCAGCACCGACGAGGGGCGGGCGAGCACTGAAGCTTTCTTT. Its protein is CASTDEGRASTEAFF.

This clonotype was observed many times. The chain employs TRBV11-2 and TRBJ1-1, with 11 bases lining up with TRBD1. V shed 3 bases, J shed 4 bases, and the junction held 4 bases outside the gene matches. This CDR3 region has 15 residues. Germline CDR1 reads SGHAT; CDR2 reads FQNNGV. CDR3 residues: CASSFSGTGGTEAFF. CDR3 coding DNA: TGTGCCAGCAGCTTTTCCGGGACAGGGGGCACTGAAGCTTTCTTT.

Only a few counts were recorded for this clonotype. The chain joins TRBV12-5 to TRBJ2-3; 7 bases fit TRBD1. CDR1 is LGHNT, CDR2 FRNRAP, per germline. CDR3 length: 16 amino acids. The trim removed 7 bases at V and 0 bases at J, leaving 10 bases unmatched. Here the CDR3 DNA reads TGTGCTAGTGCCTTCGGGACAGATCTAAGCACAGATACGCAGTATTTT. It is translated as CASAFGTDLSTDTQYF.

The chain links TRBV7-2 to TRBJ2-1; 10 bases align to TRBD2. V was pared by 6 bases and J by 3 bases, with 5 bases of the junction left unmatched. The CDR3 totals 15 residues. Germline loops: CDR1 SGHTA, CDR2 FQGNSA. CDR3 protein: CASSPSGGLYNEQFF. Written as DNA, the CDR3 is TGTGCCAGCAGTCCTAGCGGGGGTCTCTACAATGAGCAGTTCTTC.

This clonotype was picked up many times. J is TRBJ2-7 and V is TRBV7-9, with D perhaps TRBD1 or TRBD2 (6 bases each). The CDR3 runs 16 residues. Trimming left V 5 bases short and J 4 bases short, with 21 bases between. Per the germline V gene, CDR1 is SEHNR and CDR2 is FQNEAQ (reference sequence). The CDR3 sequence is CASSQIRGQVGYEQYF. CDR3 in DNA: TGTGCCAGCAGCCAGATCCGGGGGCAGGTCGGGTACGAGCAGTACTTC.

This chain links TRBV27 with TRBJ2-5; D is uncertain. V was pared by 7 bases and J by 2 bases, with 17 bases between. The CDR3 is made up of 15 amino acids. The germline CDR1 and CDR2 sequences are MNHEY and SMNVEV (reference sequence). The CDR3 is CASKPRTETQETQYF. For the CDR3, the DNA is TGTGCCAGCAAACCTCGGACGGAAACTCAAGAGACCCAGTACTTC.